This T cell receptor (beta chain) was recorded in a study of T cells in localized non-small cell lung cancer. The table lists this clone with a count of one. Its antigen is as yet unknown. This table comes from immunoSEQ multiplex PCR, and its TCRdb copy is limited to in-frame clones, with some not included. The data contain around 10,000 clones, about 85% of them singletons. After removal of 8 bases from V and 4 bases from J, the junction contained 5 bases not matched to a gene. This CDR3 spans 13 amino acids. The germline V gene encodes CDR1 SGHVS and CDR2 FQNEAQ. Broader study findings: Blood T cell density predicted longer survival; adjacent-lung clonality, shorter. Sequencing involved a lone tumor region, leaving heterogeneity possible.

This sequence originates from a male donor aged 60 or over with stage III lung adenocarcinoma. V is TRBV7-8 and J is TRBJ2-3, with 8 nucleotides matching TRBD2. Source: peripheral blood, taken before any cancer treatment. The DNA for the CDR3 is TGTGCCAGCGGGGGGACTAGTCCAGATACGCAGTATTTT. This encodes CASGGTSPDTQYF.